This passage covers 23 T cell receptor beta chains from one sample sequenced in a study of cytomegalovirus exposure and HLA in healthy donors. TCRdb's copy holds only in-frame clones and misses some; the assay was immunoSEQ multiplex PCR. Of over 45,000 clones listed, approximately 88% are singletons. Input material: PBMCs. The receptors stem from a woman in her twenties or thirties in good health and CMV-seronegative.

A single count supports this clone. V is TRBV2 and J is TRBJ1-4, with D perhaps TRBD1 (6 bases). The germline CDR1 and CDR2 sequences are SNHLY and FYNNEI. The V end was cut by 6 bases, the J end by 12 bases, with 14 bases between. This CDR3 has 12 residues. CDR3 in DNA: TGTGCCAGCAGCCCGGACAGAACCGAACTGTTTTTT. Its translation is CASSPDRTELFF.

The chain has TRBV5-1 and TRBJ2-7, with TRBD2 matching 15 bases. Germline CDR1 is SGHRS and CDR2 is YFSETQ. This CDR3 is 16 amino acids long. The junction had 4 bases not matched to a gene; V was cut back by 4 bases and J by 2 bases. CDR3 in amino acids: CASSRGLAGGTYEQYF. For the CDR3, the DNA is TGCGCCAGCAGCCGGGGACTAGCGGGAGGAACCTACGAGCAGTACTTC.

This sequence joins TRBV6-6 and TRBJ2-7; no firm D call. Germline CDR1 MNHNY, CDR2 SVGAGI (reference sequence). V was trimmed by 2 bases and J by 5 bases, leaving 10 bases between them. This CDR3 is built from 13 residues. The CDR3 sequence: CASSYDEANEQYF. CDR3 nucleotide sequence: TGTGCCAGCAGTTACGATGAGGCGAACGAGCAGTACTTC.

V gene TRBV20-1 combines with J gene TRBJ1-5, with TRBD1 identical over 7 bases. Germline lookup yields CDR1 DFQATT and CDR2 SNEGSKA (reference sequence). This CDR3 region has 11 residues. For the CDR3, the DNA is TGCAGGGGACAGCTCGAGCAGCCCCAGCATTTT. This translates into CRGQLEQPQHF.

The rearrangement uses TRBV30 and TRBJ2-4; D unclear. The CDR3 is made up of 12 amino acids. Germline CDR1 and CDR2: GTSNPN and SVGIG (reference sequence). V lost 1 base and J lost 1, with 2 bases in between. The CDR3 sequence: CAWSAAKNIQYF. The DNA for the CDR3 is TGTGCCTGGAGTGCGGCCAAAAACATTCAGTACTTC. Variable domain in full (rest from reference TRBV30 and TRBJ2-4): SQTIHQWPATLVQPVGSPLSLECTVEGTSNPNLYWYRQAAGRGLQLLFYSVGIGQISSEVPQNLSASRPQDRQFILSSKKLLLSDSGFYLCAWSAAKNIQYFGAGTRLSVL.

The chain links TRBV10-1 to TRBJ2-2; tentatively, D is TRBD1 (6 bases). Germline V gene data show CDR1 as WNHNN and CDR2 as SYGVQD (reference sequence). Trimming pared 4 bases from V and 4 bases from J, leaving 10 bases between. This CDR3 is built from 14 residues. This CDR3 is CASSGGGGTGELFF. CDR3 in DNA: TGCGCCAGCAGTGGTGGGGGCGGCACCGGGGAGCTGTTTTTT.

The J gene is TRBJ1-2, the V gene TRBV18, with 8 nucleotides matching TRBD1. CDR3 length: 14 residues. Trimming at V came to 3 bases and at J to 7 bases, leaving 7 bases not matched to a gene. From germline, CDR1 is KGHSH and CDR2 LQKENI. CDR3 residues: CASSPLDRELGYTF. The CDR3 bases are TGTGCCAGCTCACCTCTGGACAGGGAGCTTGGCTACACCTTC.

The chain's CDR3 is CASSAIAGGHNEQFF. The DNA for the CDR3 is TGTGCCAGCAGTGCAATAGCGGGAGGTCACAATGAGCAGTTCTTC. The chain recombines TRBV6-5 with TRBJ2-1; 10 bases match TRBD2. The germline gives CDR1 MNHEY, CDR2 SVGAGI. The CDR3 runs 15 residues. V was pared by 5 bases and J by 5 bases, with 6 bases of the junction left unmatched.

The J gene is TRBJ2-7, the V gene TRBV6-5, with 9 bases fitting TRBD1. Germline trimming cut 1 base from V and 2 bases from J; bases unmatched to any gene: 3. The CDR3 covers 15 residues. Germline assignment: CDR1 MNHEY and CDR2 SVGAGI. The CDR3 bases are TGTGCCAGCAGTTACTTCGGGACAGGGCCCTACGAGCAGTACTTC. This codes for CASSYFGTGPYEQYF.

The chain is built from TRBV11-2 and TRBJ2-1; tentatively, D is TRBD2 (7 bases). Per germline, CDR1 SGHAT and CDR2 FQNNGV. The CDR3 has 15 amino acids. V was cut by 3 bases and J by 7 bases, with 16 bases left in between. Here the CDR3 reads CASSFRVGGGNEQFF. CDR3 DNA: TGTGCCAGCAGCTTCAGAGTGGGAGGGGGTAATGAGCAGTTCTTC.

This clone was counted a single time. This chain joins TRBV19 and TRBJ1-5, with D hard to call. Trimming left V 3 bases short and J 2 bases short, with 14 bases between. The CDR3 has 16 amino acids. Germline values: CDR1 LNHDA, CDR2 SQIVND (reference sequence). The CDR3 region is CASSISDSHGNQPQHF. CDR3 coding DNA: TGTGCCAGTAGTATCTCTGACTCCCACGGCAATCAGCCCCAGCATTTT.

V and J are TRBV5-1 and TRBJ2-1, with TRBD2 matching over 10 bases. J lost 7 bases, V lost 1 base, and 5 bases had no gene match. Germline V lookup: CDR1 SGHRS, CDR2 YFSETQ. The CDR3 consists of 15 residues. The chain's CDR3 is CASSLSSGSPNEQFF. In DNA, the CDR3 is TGCGCCAGCAGCTTGTCTAGCGGGAGTCCGAATGAGCAGTTCTTC.

V usage is TRBV7-2 and J usage is TRBJ2-7; a possible D gene is TRBD2 (6 bases). Trimming stripped 10 bases from V and 3 bases from J, with 13 bases between. Looked up from germline, CDR1 is SGHTA and CDR2 is FQGNSA. The CDR3 is made up of 12 amino acids. CDR3: CATGPRGYEQYF. In nucleotides, the CDR3 is TGTGCCACGGGACCGCGGGGCTACGAGCAGTACTTC.

The chain links TRBV13 to TRBJ2-5; D is perhaps TRBD1 (6 bases). V was pared by 5 bases and J by 2 bases, with 15 bases between. The germline V gene has CDR1 PRHDT and CDR2 FYEKMQ (reference sequence). The length of the CDR3 is 15 residues. The CDR3 sequence: CASSPQTGRQETQYF. In DNA, the CDR3 is TGTGCCAGCAGCCCCCAGACAGGTCGGCAAGAGACCCAGTACTTC.

The chain employs TRBV5-1 and TRBJ2-1; 11 bases are a match to TRBD2. Germline values: CDR1 SGHRS, CDR2 YFSETQ. The CDR3 covers 16 residues. V trimming: 5 bases; J trimming: 7 bases; junction bases outside the gene matches: 11. Here the CDR3 reads CASRPAVAGGVNEQFF. The CDR3 DNA is TGCGCCAGCAGACCTGCCGTAGCGGGAGGGGTGAATGAGCAGTTCTTC.

This clone was detected only once. This chain joins TRBV6-5 and TRBJ2-3; weak D call: TRBD2 (5 bases). The CDR3 sequence is 16 residues long. V dropped 0 bases and J dropped 2 bases, with 12 bases sitting between them. CDR1 MNHEY and CDR2 SVGAGI come from the germline V gene. The CDR3 spells CASSYSPRGNTDTQYF. The DNA for the CDR3 is TGTGCCAGCAGTTACTCTCCCCGAGGGAACACAGATACGCAGTATTTT.

The genes are TRBV7-3 and TRBJ2-3; the match to TRBD2 covers 9 bases. Trimming removed 6 bases from V and 5 bases from J; junction bases left unmatched: 9. The germline gives CDR1 SGHTA, CDR2 FQGTGA. This CDR3 comprises 15 residues. CDR3 protein: CASSLAGLALDTQYF. The CDR3 region has the DNA TGTGCCAGCAGTTTGGCGGGACTAGCATTAGATACGCAGTATTTT.

The chain links TRBV29-1 to TRBJ2-7, with D maybe TRBD2 (7 bases). The CDR3 has 13 amino acids. In germline, CDR1 is SQVTM, CDR2 ANQGSEA. The V end was cut by 4 bases, the J end by 2 bases, with 12 bases between. CDR3 protein: CSVGGGQTYEQYF. The CDR3 region has the DNA TGCAGCGTTGGGGGGGGACAAACCTACGAGCAGTACTTC.

This clone was seen only once. This chain joins TRBV2 and TRBJ2-6; 8 bases are a match to TRBD1. Per germline, CDR1 SNHLY and CDR2 FYNNEI. The J segment lost 1 base and the V segment lost 4 bases, leaving 9 bases of the junction unmatched. This CDR3 has 18 residues. The DNA of the CDR3 is TGTGCCAGCAGTGGAGACAGGGGACAAGGTTCTGGGGCCAACGTCCTGACTTTC. This translates into CASSGDRGQGSGANVLTF.

This clone was observed a handful of times. The chain joins TRBV6-6 to TRBJ2-5, with D maybe TRBD2 (6 bases). Germline CDR1 reads MNHNY; CDR2 reads SVGAGI (reference sequence). V was pared by 4 bases and J by 4 bases, with 16 bases between. CDR3 length: 15 residues. The chain's CDR3 is CASSFSQTSPETQYF. The CDR3 nucleotides read TGTGCCAGCAGTTTCTCCCAGACTAGTCCAGAGACCCAGTACTTC.

The J gene is TRBJ1-1, the V gene TRBV5-1; D gene uncertain. This CDR3 spans 14 amino acids. CDR1 is SGHRS and CDR2 is YFSETQ in the germline V gene. The V end lost 2 bases, the J end lost 1 base, and 9 bases lay between the germline ends. The CDR3 reads CASSLFAGNTEAFF. CDR3 coding DNA: TGCGCCAGCAGCTTATTCGCAGGGAACACTGAAGCTTTCTTT. Filled out from reference TRBV5-1 and TRBJ1-1, the complete variable domain reads KAGVTQTPRYLIKTRGQQVTLSCSPISGHRSVSWYQQTPGQGLQFLFEYFSETQRNKGNFPGRFSGRQFSNSRSEMNVSTLELGDSALYLCASSLFAGNTEAFFGQGTRLTVV.

This chain links TRBV27 with TRBJ1-5; the D gene is possibly TRBD1 (6 bases). The CDR3 runs to 17 residues. Trimming took off 4 bases at V and 1 base at J, with 17 bases between the two ends. From germline, CDR1 is MNHEY and CDR2 SMNVEV (reference sequence). The CDR3 region has the DNA TGTGCCAGCAGTTCATGGGGTCAGGGGAGCAGCAATCAGCCCCAGCATTTT. It translates to CASSSWGQGSSNQPQHF.

The chain is built from TRBV28 and TRBJ2-5; 8 positions match TRBD2. After removal of 4 bases from V and 5 bases from J, the junction contained 9 bases not matched to a gene. The V gene's germline CDR1 is MDHEN and CDR2 SYDVKM. The CDR3 contains 15 residues. The CDR3 region is CASSSGGAGAETQYF. For the CDR3, the DNA is TGTGCCAGCAGTTCTGGAGGAGCGGGAGCGGAGACCCAGTACTTC.